Described below is a single T cell receptor (beta chain) sequence and its context. The sample is drawn from a study of blood T cell repertoires in COVID-19. Study background: COVID-19 samples, acute and convalescent, were from the United States, Italy and Spain. PBMCs, B-cell-depleted T cells, or T cells provided the cDNA or gDNA that made up the material.

After removal of 6 bases from V and 2 bases from J, the junction contained 5 bases not matched to a gene. This CDR3 spans 14 amino acids. Germline CDR1 reads ENHRY; CDR2 reads SYGVKD. Original handling: Nucleated cell counts were estimated from reference gene primer amplification. The table came from immunoSEQ multiplex PCR; TCRdb's copy has only in-frame clones and leaves some out. Clonal size and the V and J genes are those of that table, whereas D and trimming came from the DNA. Of approximately 74,000 clones in the sample, approximately 80% were seen once. The sequencing sample was made of peripheral blood. This chain uses TRBV10-3 with TRBJ2-7; TRBD1 agrees at 9 bases. The receptor's source is an older man with active or convalescent COVID-19. In DNA, the CDR3 is TGTGCCATCAGACGGGACAGGGCGGCCTACGAGCAGTACTTC. Its translation: CAIRRDRAAYEQYF.